This T cell receptor (beta chain) was identified in a study of spatial heterogeneity in lung cancer (dated by TCRdb to between 2019 and 2020). For context, the study as a whole: More beta-chain than alpha-chain transcripts were consistently detected, likely reflecting higher beta-chain transcript abundance. In tumor regions, TCR transcript counts showed a strong correlation with a T cell transcriptional module score derived from matched bulk RNA-seq. In the raw uncorrected reads, each unique combination of TCR and UMI appeared more than ten times on average. TCR alpha and beta repertoires were quantitatively compared across multiple tumor regions, matched nontumor lung and blood in non-small cell lung cancer. TCR repertoire features were related to nonsynonymous mutation counts determined by whole-exome sequencing of tumor tissue. At surgery, both alpha and beta chains were TCR-sequenced in 200 to 250 tumor regions, approximately 64 matched nontumor lung samples and a few dozen PBMC samples.

This sample's time point label indicates: sample taken at primary tumor resection. Samples were obtained from approximately 77 patients with early-stage, untreated non-small cell lung cancer from the lung TRACERx cohort. For TCR sequencing, whole RNA was extracted from tumor and nontumor lung tissue, or from cryopreserved PBMC samples, and no cell sorting was done. Patients were selected for TCR sequencing only if sufficient RNA was available from at least two tumor regions. Tumor and adjacent nontumor lung specimens were reviewed by a lung pathologist before selection. The library was prepared using 5' RACE. Sequenced using a NextSeq 500. To allow correction of PCR and sequencing errors, the TCR library protocol tagged every TCR cDNA molecule with a unique molecular identifier. In the original analysis: TCR identification, UMI-based error correction and CDR3 extraction were performed with Decombinator tools. Expanded TCRs were defined as those above a frequency of 2 per 1,000, corresponding to the top 1% of the tumor frequency distribution. Expanded tumor TCRs statistically deemed absent (corrected P<0.05) from at least one tumor region were classed as regional, and all other expanded tumor TCRs were classed as ubiquitous. Renyi diversity was calculated using the R vegan package after each repertoire was subsampled 100 times to 5,000 TCRs. CDR3 similarity networks were built from amino acid triplet string-kernel similarity, connecting CDR3s with pairwise similarity above 0.82. TCRdb passed the public sequencing reads through fastp at Q25 and MiXCR, retaining productive beta sequences. Under each unique CDR3 protein, matching rows form one entry showing the most common genes and DNA. TCRdb assigned the V and J calls; the authors' analysis was not used. This sample lists around 9,900 distinct CDR3 sequences; 5% to 6.5% were detected once. The ten biggest clones cover about 24% of the sample.

This clonotype was counted a few times. It lacks a known antigen. Base quality data are lacking; no much larger clone is found one base away. Study-level results and caveats: Additional single-cell paired TCR alpha and beta sequencing was considered necessary to confirm, at a functional level, the hypothesis that regional TCRs recognize regional mutations. TCR-seq coverage of tumor T cells was estimated to be only approximately 7% for alpha chains and more than 11% for beta chains. The number of expanded intratumoral alpha and beta TCRs correlated with the tumor nonsynonymous mutation count. Counts of ubiquitous and regional expanded TCRs correlated with counts of ubiquitous and regional nonsynonymous mutations, respectively.

The source material was lung tumor tissue, sampled at surgery. The sequence was collected from a female donor with early-stage non-small cell lung cancer.

Read as DNA, the sequence is TGTGCCAGCAGCCCGCAACTAGGGCCCTACAATGAGCAGTTCTTC. It is translated as CASSPQLGPYNEQFF. The rearrangement joined TRBV9 to TRBJ2-1; TRBD2 might be the D gene, on 5 matching bases. Inclusive of the bounding cysteine and phenylalanine, the CDR3 is 15 residues long. This entry keeps only the CDR3 DNA: 45 bases, framed from base 1. V is shortened by 4 bases, J by 2 bases, and the region joining them spans 13 bases. Sequences SGDLS (CDR1) and YYNGEE (CDR2) are obtained from the germline V gene.